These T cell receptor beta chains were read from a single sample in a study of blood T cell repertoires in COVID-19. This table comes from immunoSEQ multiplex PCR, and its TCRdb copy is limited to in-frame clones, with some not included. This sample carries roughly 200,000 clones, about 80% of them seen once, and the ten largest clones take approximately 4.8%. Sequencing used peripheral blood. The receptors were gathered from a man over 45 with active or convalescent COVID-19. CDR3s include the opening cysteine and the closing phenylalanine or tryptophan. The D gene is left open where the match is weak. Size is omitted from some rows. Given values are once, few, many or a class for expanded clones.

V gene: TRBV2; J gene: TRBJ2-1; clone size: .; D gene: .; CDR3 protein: CASSEARGNEQFF; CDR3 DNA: TGTGCCAGCAGTGAAGCTAGGGGCAATGAGCAGTTCTTC
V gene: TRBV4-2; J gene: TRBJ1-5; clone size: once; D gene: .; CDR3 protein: CASSPREWDQPQHF; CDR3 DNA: TGTGCCAGCAGCCCGAGGGAGTGGGATCAGCCCCAGCATTTT
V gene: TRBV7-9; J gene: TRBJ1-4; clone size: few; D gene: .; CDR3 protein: CASSLEGSGEKLFF; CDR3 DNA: TGTGCCAGCAGCTTAGAAGGGTCAGGGGAAAAACTGTTTTTT
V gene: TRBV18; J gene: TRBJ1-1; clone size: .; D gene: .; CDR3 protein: CASSHKGQNTEAFF; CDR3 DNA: TGTGCCAGCTCACATAAGGGACAGAACACTGAAGCTTTCTTT
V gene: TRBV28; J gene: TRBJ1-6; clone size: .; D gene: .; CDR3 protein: CASSPTRLAALNSPLHF; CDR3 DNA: TGTGCCAGCAGTCCAACCCGGTTAGCGGCCCTTAATTCACCCCTCCACTTT
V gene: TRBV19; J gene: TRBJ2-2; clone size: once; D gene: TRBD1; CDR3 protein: CASRAQTGTNTGELFF; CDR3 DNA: TGTGCCAGTAGGGCCCAGACAGGGACGAACACCGGGGAGCTGTTTTTT
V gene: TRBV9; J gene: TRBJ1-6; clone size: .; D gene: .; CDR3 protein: CASSAQPGSYNSPLHF; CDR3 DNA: TGTGCCAGCAGCGCACAACCAGGCTCCTATAATTCACCCCTCCACTTT
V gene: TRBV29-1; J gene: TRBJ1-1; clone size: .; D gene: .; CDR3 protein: CSVYRGGVNTEAFF; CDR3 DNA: TGCAGCGTTTACCGTGGTGGAGTGAACACTGAAGCTTTCTTT
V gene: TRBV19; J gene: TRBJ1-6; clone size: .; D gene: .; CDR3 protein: CASSPLAVMVPLHF; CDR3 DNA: TGTGCCAGTAGTCCCCTCGCGGTCATGGTACCCCTCCACTTT
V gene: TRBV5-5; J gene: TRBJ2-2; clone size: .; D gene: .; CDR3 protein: CASSSRLGQTANTGELFF; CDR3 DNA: TGTGCCAGCAGCTCCAGGCTCGGACAGACCGCGAACACCGGGGAGCTGTTTTTT
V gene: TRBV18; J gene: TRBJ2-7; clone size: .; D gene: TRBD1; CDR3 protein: CASSPRLGQGVHEQYF; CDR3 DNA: TGTGCCAGCTCACCACGCCTGGGACAGGGTGTCCACGAGCAGTACTTC
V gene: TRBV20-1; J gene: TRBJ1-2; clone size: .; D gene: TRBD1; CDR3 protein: CSSTGLYGYTF; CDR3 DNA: TGCAGTTCGACAGGGTTATATGGCTACACCTTC
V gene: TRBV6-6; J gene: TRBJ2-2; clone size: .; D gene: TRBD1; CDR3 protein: CASSQGQGEKAGELFF; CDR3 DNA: TGTGCCAGCAGTCAGGGACAGGGAGAGAAGGCCGGGGAGCTGTTTTTT
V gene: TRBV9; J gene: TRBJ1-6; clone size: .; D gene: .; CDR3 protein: CASSSRDENSPLHF; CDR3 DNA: TGTGCCAGCAGCTCCAGGGATGAGAATTCACCCCTCCACTTT
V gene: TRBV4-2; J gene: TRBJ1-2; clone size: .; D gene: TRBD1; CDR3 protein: CASSREGARGYTF; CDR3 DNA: TGTGCCAGCAGCCGTGAGGGGGCGCGGGGCTACACCTTC
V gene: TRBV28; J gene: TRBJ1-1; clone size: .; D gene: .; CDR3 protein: CAILRPRRNTEAFF; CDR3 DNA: TGTGCCATCCTGAGGCCCCGTAGAAACACTGAAGCTTTCTTT
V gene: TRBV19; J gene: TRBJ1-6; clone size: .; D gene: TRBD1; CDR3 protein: CASRRDRGNSPLHF; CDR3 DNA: TGTGCCAGTAGGCGGGACAGGGGTAATTCACCCCTCCACTTT
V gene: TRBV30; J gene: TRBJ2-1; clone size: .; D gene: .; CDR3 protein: CAWSFGQFGVYNEQFF; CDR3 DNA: TGTGCCTGGAGTTTTGGACAGTTTGGGGTTTACAATGAGCAGTTCTTC
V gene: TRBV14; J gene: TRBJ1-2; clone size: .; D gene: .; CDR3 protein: CASSQSRQPGYGYTF; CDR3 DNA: TGTGCCAGCAGCCAGTCCCGACAGCCCGGTTATGGCTACACCTTC
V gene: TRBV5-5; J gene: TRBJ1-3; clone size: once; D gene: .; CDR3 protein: CASSYGTSPNTIYF; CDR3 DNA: TGTGCCAGCAGCTACGGGACATCACCAAACACCATATATTTT
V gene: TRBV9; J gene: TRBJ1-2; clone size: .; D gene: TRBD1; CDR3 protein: CASRQDREYGYTF; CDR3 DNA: TGTGCCAGCAGACAGGACAGGGAATATGGCTACACCTTC
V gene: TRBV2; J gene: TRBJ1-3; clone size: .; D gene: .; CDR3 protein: CASSEAHPWGVSGNTIYF; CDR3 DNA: TGTGCCAGCAGTGAAGCGCACCCTTGGGGCGTCTCTGGAAACACCATATATTTT
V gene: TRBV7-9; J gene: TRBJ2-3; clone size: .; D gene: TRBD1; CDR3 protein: CASSLQGESTDTQYF; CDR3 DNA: TGTGCCAGCAGCTTACAGGGGGAAAGCACAGATACGCAGTATTTT
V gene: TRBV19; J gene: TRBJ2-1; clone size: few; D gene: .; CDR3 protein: CASQGHPVYNEQFF; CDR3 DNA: TGTGCCAGCCAGGGACATCCTGTATACAATGAGCAGTTCTTC
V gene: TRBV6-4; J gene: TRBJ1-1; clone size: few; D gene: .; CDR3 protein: CASSDSGLNTEAFF; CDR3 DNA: TGTGCCAGCAGTGACTCGGGGCTTAACACTGAAGCTTTCTTT
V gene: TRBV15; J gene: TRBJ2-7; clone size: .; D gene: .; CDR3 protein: CATSRGQTMSYEQYF; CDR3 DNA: TGTGCCACCAGCAGAGGACAGACGATGTCCTACGAGCAGTACTTC
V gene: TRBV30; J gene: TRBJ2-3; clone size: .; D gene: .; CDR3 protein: CAWSVLRGFLTDTQYF; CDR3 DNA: TGTGCCTGGAGTGTACTTCGGGGTTTCTTGACAGATACGCAGTATTTT
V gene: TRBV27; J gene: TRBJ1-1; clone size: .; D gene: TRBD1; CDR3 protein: CASSPPAGTGGTEAFF; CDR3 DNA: TGTGCCAGCAGTCCCCCGGCCGGGACAGGGGGTACTGAAGCTTTCTTT
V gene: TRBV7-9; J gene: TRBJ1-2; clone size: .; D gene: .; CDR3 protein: CASSREEGRLYGYTF; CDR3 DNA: TGTGCCAGCAGCCGTGAGGAGGGGCGACTCTATGGCTACACCTTC
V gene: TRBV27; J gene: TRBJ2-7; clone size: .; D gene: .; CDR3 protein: CASSHGSRYEQYF; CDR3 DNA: TGTGCCAGCAGCCATGGGAGCCGCTACGAGCAGTACTTC
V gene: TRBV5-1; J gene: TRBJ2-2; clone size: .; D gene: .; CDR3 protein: CASSYSGSGSGELFF; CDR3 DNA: TGCGCCAGCAGCTACTCAGGTAGTGGCTCCGGGGAGCTGTTTTTT
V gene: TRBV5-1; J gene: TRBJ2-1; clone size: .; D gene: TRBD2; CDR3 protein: CASSPGLAGGFVYNEQFF; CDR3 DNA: TGCGCCAGCAGCCCCGGACTAGCGGGGGGATTCGTATACAATGAGCAGTTCTTC
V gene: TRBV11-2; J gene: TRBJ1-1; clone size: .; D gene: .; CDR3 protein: CASSLDPTGLWGTEAFF; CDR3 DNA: TGTGCCAGCAGCTTAGATCCGACAGGCCTTTGGGGGACTGAAGCTTTCTTT
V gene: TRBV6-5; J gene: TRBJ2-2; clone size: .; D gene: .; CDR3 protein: CASSPTGPYTGELFF; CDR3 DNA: TGTGCCAGCAGTCCCACAGGGCCCTACACCGGGGAGCTGTTTTTT
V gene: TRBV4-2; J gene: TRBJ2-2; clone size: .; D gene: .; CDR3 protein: CASTFTGGGGLNTGELFF; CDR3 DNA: TGTGCCAGCACCTTTACCGGAGGCGGGGGCCTTAACACCGGGGAGCTGTTTTTT
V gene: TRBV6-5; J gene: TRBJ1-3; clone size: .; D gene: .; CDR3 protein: CASSLDSNSGNTIYF; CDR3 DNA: TGTGCCAGCAGTTTGGACAGCAACTCTGGAAACACCATATATTTT
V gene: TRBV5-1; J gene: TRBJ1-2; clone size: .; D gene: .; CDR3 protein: CASSPQNNYGYTF; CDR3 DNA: TGCGCCAGCAGCCCACAGAATAACTATGGCTACACCTTC
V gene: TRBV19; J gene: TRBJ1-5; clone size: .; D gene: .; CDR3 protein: CASSTRQDQPQHF; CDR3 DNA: TGTGCCAGTAGTACCCGACAAGATCAGCCCCAGCATTTT
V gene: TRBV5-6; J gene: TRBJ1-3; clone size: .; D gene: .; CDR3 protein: CASSFGTGVNTIYF; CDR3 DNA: TGTGCCAGCAGCTTTGGTACAGGCGTAAACACCATATATTTT
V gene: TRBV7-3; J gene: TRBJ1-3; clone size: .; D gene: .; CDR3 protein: CASIPTRSGNTIYF; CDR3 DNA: TGTGCCAGCATCCCTACCCGCTCTGGAAACACCATATATTTT